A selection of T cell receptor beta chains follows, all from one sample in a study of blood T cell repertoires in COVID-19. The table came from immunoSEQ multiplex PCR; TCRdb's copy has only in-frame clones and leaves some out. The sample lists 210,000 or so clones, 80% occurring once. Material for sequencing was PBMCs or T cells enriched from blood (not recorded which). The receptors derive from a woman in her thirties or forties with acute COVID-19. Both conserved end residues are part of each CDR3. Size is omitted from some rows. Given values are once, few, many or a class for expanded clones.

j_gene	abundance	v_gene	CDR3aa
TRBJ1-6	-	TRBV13	CASSLGDLVGSPLHF
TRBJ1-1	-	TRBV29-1	CSLGTGGNTEAFF
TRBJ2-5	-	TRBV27	CASSFSGWTGGAKTQYF
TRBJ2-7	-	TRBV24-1	CATSDLGGYEQYF
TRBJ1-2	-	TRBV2	CASRDSRSYGYTF
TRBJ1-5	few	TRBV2	CASRDRGVYQPQHF
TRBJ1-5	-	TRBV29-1	CSVEGIGQRIKPQHF
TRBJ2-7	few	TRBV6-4	CASSLDRGYEQYF
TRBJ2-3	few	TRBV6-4	CASSLGSGGDTQYF
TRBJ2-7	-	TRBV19	CASGHGNSYEQYF
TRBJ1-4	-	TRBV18	CASSPGQEEKLFF
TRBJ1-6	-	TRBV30	CAWSENYGSPLHF
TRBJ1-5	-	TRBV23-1	CASSRRTGGGQPQHF
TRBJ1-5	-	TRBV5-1	CASSLEGQSTPQHF
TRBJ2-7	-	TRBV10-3	CAINRQGSEQYF
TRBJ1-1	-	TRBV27	CASSLGPMPGTEAFF
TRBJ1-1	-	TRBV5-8	CASSPLQGTTEAFF
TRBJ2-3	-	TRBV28	CASSSLPGTGIPDTQYF
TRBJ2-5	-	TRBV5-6	CASSRQQGTETQYF
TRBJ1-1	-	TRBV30	CARRGPTEAFF
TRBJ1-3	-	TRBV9	CASSVGSGHSSGNTIYF
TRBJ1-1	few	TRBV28	CASSLGTKAFF
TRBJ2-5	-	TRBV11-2	CASSPGLAGTLGSQYF
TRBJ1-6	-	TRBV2	CASSSDRGNSPLHF
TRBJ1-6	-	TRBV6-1	CASSESRVLPLHF
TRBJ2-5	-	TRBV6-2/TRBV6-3	CASSPDSTGETQYF
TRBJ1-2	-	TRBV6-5	CASSYLRESSGYTF
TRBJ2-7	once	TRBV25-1	CASSDGVLSSYEQYF
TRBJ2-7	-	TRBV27	CASSKPGTTYEQYF
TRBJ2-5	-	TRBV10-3	CAISLQGNQETQYF
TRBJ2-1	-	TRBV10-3	CAISDQGQGALNEQFF
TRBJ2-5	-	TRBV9	CASSPPTLQETQYF
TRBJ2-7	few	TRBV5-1	CASSYSGYEQYF
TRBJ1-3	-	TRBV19	CASSTGDGGNTIYF
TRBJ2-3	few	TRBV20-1	CSASDGTSEVDTQYF
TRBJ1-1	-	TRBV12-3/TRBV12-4	CASVRQANTEAFF
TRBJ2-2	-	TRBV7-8	CASSLVGTANTGELFF
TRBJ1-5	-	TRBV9	CASSVGGQLNQPQHF
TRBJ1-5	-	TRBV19	CATRGVLSNQPQHF
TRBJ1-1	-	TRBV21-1	CASPTGTGMPNTEAFF
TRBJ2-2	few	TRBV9	CASSVGTVHTGELFF
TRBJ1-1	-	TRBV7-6	CASSSPGTGIPEAFF
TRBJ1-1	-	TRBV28	CASSFPRVPMNTEAFF
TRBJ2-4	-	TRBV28	CASSMTSGSGNIQYF
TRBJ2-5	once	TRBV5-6	CASSEPDFQETQYF
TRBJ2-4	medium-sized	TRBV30	CAWSPLGQGGNIQYF
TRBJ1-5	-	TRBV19	CASSGTGPAGPQHF